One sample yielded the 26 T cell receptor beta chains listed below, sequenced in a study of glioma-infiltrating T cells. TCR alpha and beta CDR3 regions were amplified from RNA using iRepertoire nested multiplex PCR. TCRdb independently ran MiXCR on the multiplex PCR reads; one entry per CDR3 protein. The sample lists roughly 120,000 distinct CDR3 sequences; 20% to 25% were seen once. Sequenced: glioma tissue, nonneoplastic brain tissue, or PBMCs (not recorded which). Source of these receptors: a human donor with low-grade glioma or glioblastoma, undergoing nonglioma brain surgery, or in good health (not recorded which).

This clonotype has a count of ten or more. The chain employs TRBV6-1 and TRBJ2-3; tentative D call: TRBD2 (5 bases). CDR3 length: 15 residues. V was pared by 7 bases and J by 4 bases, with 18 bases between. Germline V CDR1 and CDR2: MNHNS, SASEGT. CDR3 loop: CASTRAALGADTQYF. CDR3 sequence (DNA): TGTGCCAGCACCCGAGCGGCCTTAGGTGCAGATACGCAGTATTTT.

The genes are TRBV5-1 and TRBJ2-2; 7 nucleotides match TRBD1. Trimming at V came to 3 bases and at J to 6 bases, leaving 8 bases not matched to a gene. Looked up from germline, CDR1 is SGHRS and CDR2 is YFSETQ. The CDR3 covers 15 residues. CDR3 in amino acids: CASSSHRGPAGELFF. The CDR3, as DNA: TGCGCCAGCAGCTCCCACAGGGGACCGGCCGGGGAGCTGTTTTTT.

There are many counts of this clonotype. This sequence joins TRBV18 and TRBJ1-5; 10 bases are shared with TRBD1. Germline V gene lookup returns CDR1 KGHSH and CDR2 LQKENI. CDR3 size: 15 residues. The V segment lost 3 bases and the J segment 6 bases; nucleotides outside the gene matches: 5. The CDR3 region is CASSPGQGTGQPQHF. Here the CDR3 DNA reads TGTGCCAGCTCACCGGGACAGGGGACGGGTCAGCCCCAGCATTTT.

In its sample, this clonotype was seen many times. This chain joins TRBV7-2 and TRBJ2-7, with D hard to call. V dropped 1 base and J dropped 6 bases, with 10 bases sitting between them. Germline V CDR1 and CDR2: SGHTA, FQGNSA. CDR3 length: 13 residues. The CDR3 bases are TGTGCCAGCAGCTTAGGGAGTCCCTCCGAGCAGTACTTC. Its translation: CASSLGSPSEQYF.

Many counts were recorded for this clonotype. CDR3 loop: CASSFTGTGGVVYGYTF. The CDR3 coding sequence is TGTGCCAGCAGTTTCACCGGGACAGGGGGCGTAGTCTATGGCTACACCTTC. The chain combines TRBV28 with TRBJ1-2, with 12 bases fitting TRBD1. Germline CDR1 MDHEN, CDR2 SYDVKM. The CDR3 consists of 17 residues. The trim removed 3 bases at V and 4 bases at J, leaving 9 bases unmatched.

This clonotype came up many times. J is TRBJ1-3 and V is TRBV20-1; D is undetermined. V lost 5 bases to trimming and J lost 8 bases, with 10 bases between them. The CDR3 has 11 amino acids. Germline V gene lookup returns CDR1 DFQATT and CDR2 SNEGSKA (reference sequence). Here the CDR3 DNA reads TGCAGTGCTCGTCCGTTGGACACCATATATTTT. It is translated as CSARPLDTIYF.

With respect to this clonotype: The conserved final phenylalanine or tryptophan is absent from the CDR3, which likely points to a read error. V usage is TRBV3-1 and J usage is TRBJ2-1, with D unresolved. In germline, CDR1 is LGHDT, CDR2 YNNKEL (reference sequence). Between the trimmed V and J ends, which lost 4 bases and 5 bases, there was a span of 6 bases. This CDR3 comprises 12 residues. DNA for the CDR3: TGTGCCAGCAGCCCACGCCACAATGAGCAGTTCCTC. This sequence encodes CASSPRHNEQFL.

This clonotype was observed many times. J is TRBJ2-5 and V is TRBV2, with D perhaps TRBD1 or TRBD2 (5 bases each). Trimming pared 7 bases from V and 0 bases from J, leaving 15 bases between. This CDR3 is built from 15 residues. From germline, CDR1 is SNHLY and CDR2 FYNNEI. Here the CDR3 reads CASKKSGAYQETQYF. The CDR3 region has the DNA TGTGCCAGCAAGAAATCCGGGGCGTACCAAGAGACCCAGTACTTC.

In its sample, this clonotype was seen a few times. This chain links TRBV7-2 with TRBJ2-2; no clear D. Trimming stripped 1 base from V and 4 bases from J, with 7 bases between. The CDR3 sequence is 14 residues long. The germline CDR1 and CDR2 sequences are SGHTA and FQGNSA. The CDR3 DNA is TGTGCCAGCAGCTTAGTAAGAAGCACCGGGGAGCTGTTTTTT. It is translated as CASSLVRSTGELFF.

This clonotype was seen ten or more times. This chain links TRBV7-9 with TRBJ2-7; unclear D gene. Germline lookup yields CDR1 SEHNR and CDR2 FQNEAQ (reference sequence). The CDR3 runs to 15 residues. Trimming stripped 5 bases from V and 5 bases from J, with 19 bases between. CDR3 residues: CASSPRGRPRDEQYF. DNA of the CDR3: TGTGCCAGCAGCCCTCGAGGCAGGCCTAGGGACGAGCAGTACTTC.

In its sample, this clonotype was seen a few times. The CDR3 DNA reads as TGTGCCAGCAGTTTTCGTGACAGCATCTACGAGCAGTACTTC. Residues: CASSFRDSIYEQYF. This chain joins TRBV12-3 or TRBV12-4 and TRBJ2-7; D may be TRBD1 (5 bases). V was pared by 3 bases and J by 3 bases, with 12 bases between. The CDR3 has 14 residues.

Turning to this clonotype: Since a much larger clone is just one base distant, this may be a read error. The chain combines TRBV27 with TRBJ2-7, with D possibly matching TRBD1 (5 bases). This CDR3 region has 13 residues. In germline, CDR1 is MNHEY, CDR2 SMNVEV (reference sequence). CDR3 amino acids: CASCLGELYEQYF. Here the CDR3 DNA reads TGTGCCAGCTGTTTAGGGGAACTCTACGAGCAGTACTTC.

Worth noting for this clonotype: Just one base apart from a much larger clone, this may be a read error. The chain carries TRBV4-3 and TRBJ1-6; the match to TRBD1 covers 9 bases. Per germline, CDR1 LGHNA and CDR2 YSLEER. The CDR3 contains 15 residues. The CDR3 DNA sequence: TGCGCCAGCGGCCAAGAACAGGGGGCGCAGTCACCCCTCCACTTT. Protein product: CASGQEQGAQSPLHF.

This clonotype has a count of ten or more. The CDR3 DNA follows: TGTGCCAGCAGCTTAGTCGCGGGGGGCGCCGAGACCCAGTACTTC. This sequence encodes CASSLVAGGAETQYF. This chain joins TRBV7-2 and TRBJ2-5; 8 positions agree with TRBD2. This CDR3 has 15 residues. V dropped 1 base and J dropped 5; count of bases not matched to a gene: 6. Germline V gene sequence: CDR1 SGHTA, CDR2 FQGNSA. Full variable domain (missing parts from reference TRBV7-2 and TRBJ2-5): GAGVSQSPSNKVTEKGKDVELRCDPISGHTALYWYRQSLGQGLEFLIYFQGNSAPDKSGLPSDRFSAERTGGSVSTLTIQRTQQEDSAVYLCASSLVAGGAETQYFGPGTRLLVL.

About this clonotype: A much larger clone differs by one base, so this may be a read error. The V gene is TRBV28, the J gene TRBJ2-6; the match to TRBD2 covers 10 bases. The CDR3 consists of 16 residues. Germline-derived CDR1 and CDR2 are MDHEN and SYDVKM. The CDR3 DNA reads TGTGCCAGCAGTTCTCCTAGCGGGAGAGGGGCCAACGTCCTGGCTTTC. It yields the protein CASSSPSGRGANVLAF.

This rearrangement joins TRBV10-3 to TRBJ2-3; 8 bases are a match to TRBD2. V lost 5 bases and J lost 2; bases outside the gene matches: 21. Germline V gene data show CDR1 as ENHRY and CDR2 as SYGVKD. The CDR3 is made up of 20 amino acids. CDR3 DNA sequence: TGTGCCATCAGTCAACAGGGTCTAGCGGGTAACCCTACCTACACAGATACGCAGTATTTT. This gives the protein CAISQQGLAGNPTYTDTQYF.

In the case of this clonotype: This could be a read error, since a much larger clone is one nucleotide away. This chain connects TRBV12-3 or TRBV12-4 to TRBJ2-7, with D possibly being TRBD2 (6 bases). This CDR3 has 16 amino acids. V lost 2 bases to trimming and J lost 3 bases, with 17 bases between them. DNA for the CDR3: TGTGCCAGCAGTTTACTGGGGATTAGCGGAAGCTACGAGCAGTACTTC. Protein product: CASSLLGISGSYEQYF.

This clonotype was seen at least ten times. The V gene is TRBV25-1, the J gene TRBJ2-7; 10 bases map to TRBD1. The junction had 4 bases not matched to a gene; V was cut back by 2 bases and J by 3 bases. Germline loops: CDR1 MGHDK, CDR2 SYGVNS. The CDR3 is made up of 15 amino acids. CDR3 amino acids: CASSEPGQGIYEQYF. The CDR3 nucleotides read TGTGCCAGCAGTGAACCGGGACAGGGGATCTACGAGCAGTACTTC.

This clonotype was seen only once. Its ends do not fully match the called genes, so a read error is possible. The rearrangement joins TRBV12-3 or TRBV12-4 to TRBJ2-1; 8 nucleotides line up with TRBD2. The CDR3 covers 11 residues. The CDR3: CASRRLASYSF. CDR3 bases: TGTGCTAGCAGACGACTAGCGTCATACTCCTTC.

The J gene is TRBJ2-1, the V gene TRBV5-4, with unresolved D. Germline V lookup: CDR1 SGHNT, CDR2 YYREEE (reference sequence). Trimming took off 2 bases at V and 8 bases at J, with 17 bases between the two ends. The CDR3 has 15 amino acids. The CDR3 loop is CASSFVAGDRDEQFF. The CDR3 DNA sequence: TGTGCCAGCAGCTTCGTAGCCGGCGATCGAGATGAGCAGTTCTTC.

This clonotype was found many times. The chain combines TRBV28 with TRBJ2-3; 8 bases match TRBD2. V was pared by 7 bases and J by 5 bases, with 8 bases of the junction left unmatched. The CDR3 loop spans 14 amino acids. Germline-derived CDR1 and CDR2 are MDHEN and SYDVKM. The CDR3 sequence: CASTSGGRGDTQYF. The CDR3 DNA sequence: TGTGCCAGCACCTCGGGGGGGCGGGGAGATACGCAGTATTTT. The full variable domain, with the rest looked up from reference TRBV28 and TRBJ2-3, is DVKVTQSSRYLVKRTGEKVFLECVQDMDHENMFWYRQDPGLGLRLIYFSYDVKMKEKGDIPEGYSVSREKKERFSLILESASTNQTSMYLCASTSGGRGDTQYFGPGTRLTVL.

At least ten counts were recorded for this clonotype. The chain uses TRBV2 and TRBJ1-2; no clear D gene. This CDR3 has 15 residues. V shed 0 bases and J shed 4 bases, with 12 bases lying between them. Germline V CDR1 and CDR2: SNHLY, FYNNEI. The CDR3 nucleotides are TGTGCCAGCAGTGAAGCGTCGGAGGGTAGCTATGGCTACACCTTC. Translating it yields CASSEASEGSYGYTF.

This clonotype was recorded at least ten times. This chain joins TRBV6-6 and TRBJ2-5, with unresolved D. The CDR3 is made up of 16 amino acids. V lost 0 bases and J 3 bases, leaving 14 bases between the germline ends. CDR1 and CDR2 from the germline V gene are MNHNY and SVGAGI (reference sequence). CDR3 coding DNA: TGTGCCAGCAGTTACTCGATTTCGGAACAAGAAGAGACCCAGTACTTC. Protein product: CASSYSISEQEETQYF.

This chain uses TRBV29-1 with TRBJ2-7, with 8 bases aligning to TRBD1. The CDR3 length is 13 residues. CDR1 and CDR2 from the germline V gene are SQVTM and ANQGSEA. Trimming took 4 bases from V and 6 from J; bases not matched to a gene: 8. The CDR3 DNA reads TGCAGCGTTGCTGTCAGGGGGCGAGGCGAGCAGTACTTC. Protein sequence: CSVAVRGRGEQYF.

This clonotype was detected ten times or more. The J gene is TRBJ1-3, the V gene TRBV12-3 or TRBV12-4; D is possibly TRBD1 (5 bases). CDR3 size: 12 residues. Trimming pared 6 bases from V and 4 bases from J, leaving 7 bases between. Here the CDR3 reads CASRGEGNTIYF. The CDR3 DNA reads TGTGCCAGCAGGGGGGAAGGAAACACCATATATTTT.

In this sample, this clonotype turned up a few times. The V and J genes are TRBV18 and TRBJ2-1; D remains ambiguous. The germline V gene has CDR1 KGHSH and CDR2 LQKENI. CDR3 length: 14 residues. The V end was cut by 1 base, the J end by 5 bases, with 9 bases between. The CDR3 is CASSPREGHNEQFF. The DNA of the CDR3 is TGTGCCAGCTCACCACGAGAAGGCCACAATGAGCAGTTCTTC.